The 18 T cell receptor beta chains reported below all come from one sample, sequenced in a study of blood T cell repertoires in COVID-19. This table comes from immunoSEQ multiplex PCR, and its TCRdb copy is limited to in-frame clones, with some not included. The sample shows approximately 77,000 clones, roughly 80% of them seen only once. Sequencing was carried out using peripheral blood. These receptors were taken from a woman in her sixties with acute or convalescent COVID-19.

The gene calls are TRBV24-1 and TRBJ2-1; 9 bases align to TRBD1. CDR1 KGHDR and CDR2 SFDVKD come from the germline V gene. The CDR3 is made up of 15 amino acids. J gave up 5 bases and V 6 bases, and 7 bases lay outside the gene matches. In DNA form, the CDR3 reads TGTGCCACCAGTCCCGGACAGGGGTGGGACAATGAGCAGTTCTTC. This gives the protein CATSPGQGWDNEQFF.

The chain couples TRBV7-9 to TRBJ1-6; 9 bases align to TRBD1. CDR3 length equals 14 residues. V shed 5 bases, J shed 9 bases, and the junction held 5 bases outside the gene matches. Germline loops: CDR1 SEHNR, CDR2 FQNEAQ (reference sequence). The CDR3 region is CASSPGQGGSPLHF. Written as DNA, the CDR3 is TGTGCCAGCAGCCCGGGACAGGGAGGTTCACCCCTCCACTTT.

This sequence joins TRBV6-5 and TRBJ2-1; tentative D call: TRBD1 (6 bases). Trimming took 6 bases from V and 0 from J, leaving 12 bases between them. CDR1 is MNHEY and CDR2 is SVGAGI in the germline V gene. The CDR3 totals 15 residues. CDR3 in amino acids: CASSHGQSSYNEQFF. The CDR3 DNA reads TGTGCCAGCAGCCACGGACAGAGCTCCTACAATGAGCAGTTCTTC.

J is TRBJ2-6 and V is TRBV6-5; D might be TRBD2 (7 bases). Germline CDR1 reads MNHEY; CDR2 reads SVGAGI. The CDR3 sequence is 16 residues long. Trimming stripped 2 bases from V and 2 bases from J, with 10 bases between. Here the CDR3 reads CASSYGGAAGANVLTF. As DNA, the CDR3 is TGTGCCAGCAGTTACGGGGGGGCGGCTGGGGCCAACGTCCTGACTTTC.

The rearrangement uses TRBV18 and TRBJ2-3; 10 nucleotides match TRBD1. J lost 3 bases, V lost 3 bases, and 6 bases had no gene match. Germline assignment: CDR1 KGHSH and CDR2 LQKENI. This CDR3 region has 16 residues. This chain's CDR3 is CASSPRTGGETDTQYF. The CDR3 nucleotides read TGTGCCAGCTCACCGCGGACAGGGGGGGAGACAGATACGCAGTATTTT.

The chain combines TRBV9 with TRBJ1-3, with no clear D. Looked up from germline, CDR1 is SGDLS and CDR2 is YYNGEE. The CDR3 totals 15 residues. Between the trimmed V and J ends, which lost 4 bases and 2 bases, there was a span of 13 bases. The CDR3 here is CASSPRTNAGNTIYF. The CDR3 DNA reads as TGTGCCAGCAGCCCGCGAACCAACGCTGGAAACACCATATATTTT.

J is TRBJ2-7 and V is TRBV12-3 or TRBV12-4; no firm D call. The CDR3 is 12 residues long. V was cut by 6 bases and J by 3 bases, with 9 bases left in between. The CDR3 nucleotides read TGTGCCAGCAGCCCAGACAACTACGAGCAGTACTTC. This gives the protein CASSPDNYEQYF.

As for this clone: This sample also contains other DNA sequences that code for the same CDR3. The rearrangement joins TRBV2 to TRBJ2-5, with D hard to call. Trimming shortened V by 10 bases and J by 5 bases, and 5 bases separated the two germline ends. The CDR3 has 9 amino acids. The germline CDR1 and CDR2 sequences are SNHLY and FYNNEI. For the CDR3, the DNA is TGTGCCACTGAGGAGACCCAGTACTTC. It codes for CATEETQYF.

Comment on this clone: Germline and junction disagree at one end, which may indicate a read error. This chain links TRBV4-1 with TRBJ1-3; TRBD1 might be the D (6 bases). The CDR3 runs to 16 residues. The germline CDR1 and CDR2 sequences are MGHRA and YSYEKL. CDR3 sequence reads: CASSQDSQGSGNTIYF. For the CDR3, the DNA is TGCGCCAGCAGTCAAGATTCACAGGGCTCTGGAAACACCATATATTTT.

The chain combines TRBV6-2 or TRBV6-3 with TRBJ1-6, with a possible D match to TRBD1 (5 bases). V lost 3 bases, J lost 6 bases, and 15 bases lay in between. The CDR3 is 16 residues long. The V gene's germline CDR1 is MNHEY and CDR2 SVGEGT. The CDR3: CASSYDSTAFNSPLHF. CDR3 bases: TGTGCCAGCAGTTATGACTCGACAGCCTTTAATTCACCCCTCCACTTT.

This sequence joins TRBV19 and TRBJ1-1; no firm D call. Trimming removed 3 bases at V and 5 bases at J, with 4 bases between. CDR1 and CDR2 from the germline V gene are LNHDA and SQIVND (reference sequence). This CDR3 has 11 amino acids. The chain's CDR3 is CASSMRTEAFF. DNA of the CDR3: TGTGCCAGTAGTATGAGGACTGAAGCTTTCTTT.

This clone was recorded a few times. The chain is built from TRBV28 and TRBJ1-2, with 7 nucleotides matching TRBD1. This CDR3 region has 18 residues. Looked up from germline, CDR1 is MDHEN and CDR2 is SYDVKM. The junction had 15 bases not matched to a gene; V was cut back by 4 bases and J by 1 base. CDR3 sequence (DNA): TGTGCCAGCAGTTCTCCAAGTCCGGGACAGAATTTTAACTATGGCTACACCTTC. This translates into CASSSPSPGQNFNYGYTF.

The rearrangement joins TRBV19 to TRBJ1-3, with unresolved D. V shed 7 bases and J shed 0 bases, with 13 bases lying between them. CDR1 is LNHDA, CDR2 SQIVND, per germline (reference sequence). This CDR3 has 15 residues. CDR3 sequence: CASTPAAFSGNTIYF. The CDR3, as DNA: TGTGCCAGTACCCCGGCGGCCTTCTCTGGAAACACCATATATTTT. The full variable domain, completed using reference TRBV19 and TRBJ1-3, is DGGITQSPKYLFRKEGQNVTLSCEQNLNHDAMYWYRQDPGQGLRLIYYSQIVNDFQKGDIAEGYSVSREKKESFPLTVTSAQKNPTAFYLCASTPAAFSGNTIYFGEGSWLTVV.

The chain is built from TRBV5-5 and TRBJ2-7; 7 bases are a match to TRBD1. This CDR3 is built from 14 residues. The germline gives CDR1 SGHKS, CDR2 YYEKEE (reference sequence). The V and J ends lost 1 base and 2 bases, in that order; junction bases with no gene match: 3. CDR3 in DNA: TGTGCCAGCAGCTTGCGGGACAGTACCTACGAGCAGTACTTC. Protein sequence: CASSLRDSTYEQYF.

This sequence joins TRBV5-1 and TRBJ2-5; 7 bases are shared with TRBD1. This CDR3 spans 13 amino acids. V lost 6 bases and J lost 6; bases outside the gene matches: 8. Germline CDR1 and CDR2: SGHRS and YFSETQ. The CDR3 loop is CASTVARGQTQYF. CDR3 nucleotides: TGCGCCAGCACGGTGGCTAGGGGGCAGACCCAGTACTTC.

V usage is TRBV6-6 and J usage is TRBJ1-5; 9 positions agree with TRBD1. The CDR3 runs to 16 residues. CDR1 and CDR2 (germline): MNHNY, SVGAGI (reference sequence). After removal of 4 bases from V and 5 bases from J, the junction contained 9 bases not matched to a gene. The CDR3 DNA reads as TGTGCCAGCAGTTTCCGGGACAGGGTTAATCATCAGCCCCAGCATTTT. It translates to CASSFRDRVNHQPQHF.

Comment on this clone: In the same sample, other DNA sequences code for this CDR3. V is TRBV6-1 and J is TRBJ2-5; TRBD1 matches 8 bases. In germline, CDR1 is MNHNS, CDR2 SASEGT. This CDR3 is built from 15 residues. Germline trimming cut 3 bases from V and 5 bases from J; bases unmatched to any gene: 8. The CDR3 loop is CASSEGQGAGETQYF. CDR3 bases: TGTGCCAGCAGTGAGGGGCAGGGGGCAGGGGAGACCCAGTACTTC.

The chain joins TRBV7-9 to TRBJ1-1; the D gene is possibly TRBD1 (5 bases). This CDR3 has 13 amino acids. Germline CDR1 reads SEHNR; CDR2 reads FQNEAQ (reference sequence). Trimming stripped 5 bases from V and 4 bases from J, with 11 bases between. The CDR3 bases are TGTGCCAGCAGCCCCGGCGGGACCACTGAAGCTTTCTTT. Translated, it gives CASSPGGTTEAFF.